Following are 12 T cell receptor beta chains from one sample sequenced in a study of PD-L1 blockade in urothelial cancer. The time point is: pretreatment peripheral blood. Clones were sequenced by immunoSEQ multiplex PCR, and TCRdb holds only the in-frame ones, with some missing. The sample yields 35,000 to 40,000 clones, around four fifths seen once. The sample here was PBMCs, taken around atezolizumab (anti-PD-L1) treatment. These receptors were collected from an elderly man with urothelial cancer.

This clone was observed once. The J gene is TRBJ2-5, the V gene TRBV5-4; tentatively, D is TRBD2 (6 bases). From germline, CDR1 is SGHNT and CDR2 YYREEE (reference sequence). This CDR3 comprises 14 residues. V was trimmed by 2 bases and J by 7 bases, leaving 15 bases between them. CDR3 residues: CASSFVREMGTQYF. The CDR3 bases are TGTGCCAGCAGCTTCGTTCGGGAGATGGGGACCCAGTACTTC.

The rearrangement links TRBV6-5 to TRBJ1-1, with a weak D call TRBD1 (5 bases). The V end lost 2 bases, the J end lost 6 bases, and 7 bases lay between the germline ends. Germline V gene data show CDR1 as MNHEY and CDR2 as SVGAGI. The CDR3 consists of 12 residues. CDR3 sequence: CASSYEGAEAFF. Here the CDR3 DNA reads TGTGCCAGCAGTTACGAAGGGGCTGAAGCTTTCTTT.

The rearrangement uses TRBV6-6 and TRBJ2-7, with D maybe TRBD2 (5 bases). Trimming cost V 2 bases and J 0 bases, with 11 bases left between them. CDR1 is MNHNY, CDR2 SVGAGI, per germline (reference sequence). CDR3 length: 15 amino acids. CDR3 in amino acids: CASSYKAGSSYEQYF. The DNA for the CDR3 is TGTGCCAGCAGTTACAAGGCGGGTTCCTCCTACGAGCAGTACTTC.

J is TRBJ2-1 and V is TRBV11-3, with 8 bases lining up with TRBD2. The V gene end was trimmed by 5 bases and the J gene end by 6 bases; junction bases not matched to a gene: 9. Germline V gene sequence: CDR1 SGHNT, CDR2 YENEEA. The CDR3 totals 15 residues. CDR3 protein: CASSVSGSGVNEQFF. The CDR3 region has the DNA TGTGCCAGCAGCGTAAGCGGGAGCGGGGTCAATGAGCAGTTCTTC.

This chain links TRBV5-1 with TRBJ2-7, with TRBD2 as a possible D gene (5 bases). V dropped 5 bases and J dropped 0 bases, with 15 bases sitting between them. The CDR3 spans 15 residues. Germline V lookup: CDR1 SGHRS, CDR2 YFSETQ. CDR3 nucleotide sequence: TGCGCCAGCAGGATGGTAGCGTCGAGCTCCTACGAGCAGTACTTC. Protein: CASRMVASSSYEQYF.

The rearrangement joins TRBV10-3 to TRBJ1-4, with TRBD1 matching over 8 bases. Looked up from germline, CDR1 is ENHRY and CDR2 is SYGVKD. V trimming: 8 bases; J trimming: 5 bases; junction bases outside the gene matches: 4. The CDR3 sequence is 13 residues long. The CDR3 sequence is CAIGQGWNEKLFF. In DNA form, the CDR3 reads TGTGCCATCGGACAGGGTTGGAATGAAAAACTGTTTTTT.

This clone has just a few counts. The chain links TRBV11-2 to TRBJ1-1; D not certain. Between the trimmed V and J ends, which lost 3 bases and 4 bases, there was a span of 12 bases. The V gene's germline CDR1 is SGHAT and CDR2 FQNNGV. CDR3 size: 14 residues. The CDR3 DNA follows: TGTGCCAGCAGCTTGGGGAGCCTAGGCACTGAAGCTTTCTTT. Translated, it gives CASSLGSLGTEAFF.

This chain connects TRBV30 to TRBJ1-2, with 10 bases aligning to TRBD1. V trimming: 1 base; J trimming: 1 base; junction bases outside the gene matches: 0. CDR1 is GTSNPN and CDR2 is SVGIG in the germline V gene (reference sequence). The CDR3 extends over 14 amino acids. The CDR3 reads CAWSGTGGNYGYTF. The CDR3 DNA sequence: TGTGCCTGGAGTGGGACAGGGGGTAACTATGGCTACACCTTC.

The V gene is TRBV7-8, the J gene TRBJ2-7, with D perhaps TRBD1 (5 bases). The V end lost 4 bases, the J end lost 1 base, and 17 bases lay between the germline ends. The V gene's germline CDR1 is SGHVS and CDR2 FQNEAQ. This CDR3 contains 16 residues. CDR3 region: CASSSLGQGFSYEQYF. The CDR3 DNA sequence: TGTGCCAGCAGCTCCCTCGGGCAGGGCTTTTCCTACGAGCAGTACTTC.

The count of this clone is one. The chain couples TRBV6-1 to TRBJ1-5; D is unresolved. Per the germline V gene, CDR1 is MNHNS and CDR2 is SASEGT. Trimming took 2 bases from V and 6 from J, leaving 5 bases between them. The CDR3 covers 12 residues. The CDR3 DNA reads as TGTGCCAGCAGTGAACGGTCTCAGCCCCAGCATTTT. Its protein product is CASSERSQPQHF.

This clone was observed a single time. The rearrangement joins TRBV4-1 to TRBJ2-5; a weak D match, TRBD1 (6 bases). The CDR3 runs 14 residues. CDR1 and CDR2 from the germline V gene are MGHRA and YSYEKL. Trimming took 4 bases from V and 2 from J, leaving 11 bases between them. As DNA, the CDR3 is TGCGCCAGCAGCCGGGCCCAGGGGCAAGAGACCCAGTACTTC. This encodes CASSRAQGQETQYF.

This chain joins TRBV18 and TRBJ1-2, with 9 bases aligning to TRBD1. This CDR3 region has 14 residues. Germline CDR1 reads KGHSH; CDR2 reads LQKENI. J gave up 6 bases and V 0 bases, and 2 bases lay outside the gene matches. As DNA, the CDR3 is TGTGCCAGCTCACCACCCCGGACAGGGGATGGCTACACCTTC. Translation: CASSPPRTGDGYTF.